This T cell receptor beta chain was profiled in a study of T cells after yellow fever vaccination. With regard to this clonotype: What it recognizes is unknown.

Overall study findings and caveats: Peak timing came faster in the weaker secondary response, day 5 versus 15. Abundant clonotypes (contaminants from the bulk population) could be present in FACS-sorted repertoires.

The CDR3 has 15 amino acids. The V gene lost 4 bases and the J gene lost 12 bases, with 21 bases spanning the gap. A single record per CDR3 protein comes from TCRdb applying MiXCR to the 5' RACE reads. Among about 550,000 distinct CDR3 sequences listed, 19% were seen once. This receptor was obtained from a man aged 25-45 years who received the YFV17D yellow fever vaccine. The V and J genes are TRBV12-3 or TRBV12-4 and TRBJ1-4; D possibly corresponds to TRBD1 (5 bases). The starting material was PBMCs, obtained 15 days after the yellow fever booster vaccination. The CDR3 reads CASSWGLSQNPQLFF. The CDR3 bases are TGTGCCAGCAGTTGGGGGTTAAGTCAGAACCCCCAACTGTTTTTT.